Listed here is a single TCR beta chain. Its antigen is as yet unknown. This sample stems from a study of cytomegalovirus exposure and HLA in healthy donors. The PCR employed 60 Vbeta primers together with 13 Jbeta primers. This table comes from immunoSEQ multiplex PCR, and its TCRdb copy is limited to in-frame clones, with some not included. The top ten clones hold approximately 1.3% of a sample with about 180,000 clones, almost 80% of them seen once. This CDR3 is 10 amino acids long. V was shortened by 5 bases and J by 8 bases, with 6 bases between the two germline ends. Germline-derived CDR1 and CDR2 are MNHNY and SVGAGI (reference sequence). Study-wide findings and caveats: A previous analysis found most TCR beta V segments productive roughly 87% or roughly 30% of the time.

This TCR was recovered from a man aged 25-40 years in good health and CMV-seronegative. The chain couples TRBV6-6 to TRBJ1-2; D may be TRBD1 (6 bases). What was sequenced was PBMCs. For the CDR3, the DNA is TGTGCCAGCAGTGGGACAGGCTACACCTTC. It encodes CASSGTGYTF.